These 17 T cell receptor beta chains came from one sample sequenced in a study of T cells expressing NK-cell markers. TCRdb reanalyzed the 5' RACE reads and collapses them to one entry per CDR3 protein, without DNA. Its clone listing holds approximately 150,000 distinct CDR3 sequences. Sequenced sample: blood T cells: a sorted CD56 or NKG2C T cell subset, CD4+ or CD8+ T cells, or bulk PBMC T cells (not recorded which). All receptors derive from a woman aged 18-69 years in good health.

This sequence joins TRBV5-1 and TRBJ2-1; TCRdb lists TRBD2, though no DNA is available to test this call. The CDR3 totals 14 residues. Germline V lookup: CDR1 SGHRS, CDR2 YFSETQ. This CDR3 is CASSLALGNNEQFF.

The chain links TRBV7-9 to TRBJ2-6. Germline values: CDR1 SEHNR, CDR2 FQNEAQ (reference sequence). This CDR3 comprises 16 residues. CDR3 region: CASSHSGGNGANVLTF.

The chain links TRBV5-1 to TRBJ1-2. The CDR3 consists of 12 residues. CDR1 SGHRS and CDR2 YFSETQ come from the germline V gene. The CDR3 is CASSPTNYGYTF. Combining the CDR3 with reference TRBV5-1 and TRBJ1-2 gives the whole variable domain KAGVTQTPRYLIKTRGQQVTLSCSPISGHRSVSWYQQTPGQGLQFLFEYFSETQRNKGNFPGRFSGRQFSNSRSEMNVSTLELGDSALYLCASSPTNYGYTFGSGTRLTVV.

The genes are TRBV20-1 and TRBJ2-5. CDR1 and CDR2 from the germline V gene are DFQATT and SNEGSKA (reference sequence). CDR3 length: 12 amino acids. The CDR3: CSARDPWQTQYF.

J is TRBJ2-3 and V is TRBV5-1; TCRdb selects TRBD1, and the lack of DNA leaves this call unchecked. This CDR3 region has 16 residues. CDR1 and CDR2 (germline): SGHRS, YFSETQ. The CDR3 protein is CASSLEGQMNTDTQYF.

This chain connects TRBV7-9 to TRBJ1-1; TCRdb gives TRBD1 as the D gene, but with no DNA this cannot be confirmed. Germline assignment: CDR1 SEHNR and CDR2 FQNEAQ (reference sequence). The CDR3 length is 13 residues. The CDR3 protein is CASSLEGGTEAFF.

The V and J genes are TRBV10-3 and TRBJ2-7. The CDR3 is 13 residues long. The germline CDR1 and CDR2 sequences are ENHRY and SYGVKD. The CDR3 sequence is CAISEYSSYEQYF.

V gene TRBV6-1 combines with J gene TRBJ2-2; lacking DNA, the TRBD2 call made by TCRdb goes unchecked. This CDR3 comprises 15 residues. Germline V gene data show CDR1 as MNHNS and CDR2 as SASEGT. CDR3 protein: CASSSGGAYTGELFF.

The rearrangement links TRBV5-1 to TRBJ2-2; TCRdb gives TRBD2 as the D gene, but with no DNA this cannot be confirmed. This CDR3 is built from 16 residues. Germline loops: CDR1 SGHRS, CDR2 YFSETQ. Here the CDR3 reads CASSLVGGRNTGELFF.

The CDR3 is CAISEDRKQAKNIQYF. V usage is TRBV10-3 and J usage is TRBJ2-4; TCRdb's D gene call, TRBD1, goes unchecked for lack of DNA. CDR3 length: 16 residues. In germline, CDR1 is ENHRY, CDR2 SYGVKD.

The genes are TRBV7-9 and TRBJ2-4; TCRdb's D call, TRBD1, is unchecked because there is no DNA. CDR1 is SEHNR and CDR2 is FQNEAQ in the germline V gene (reference sequence). The CDR3 totals 16 residues. The CDR3 spells CASSLSGTRAKNIQYF.

This rearrangement joins TRBV11-2 to TRBJ2-1. The germline V gene has CDR1 SGHAT and CDR2 FQNNGV. The CDR3 length is 15 residues. The CDR3 region is CASSLDRGRLNEQFF.

CDR3 region: CASSLGGISNQPQHF. J is TRBJ1-5 and V is TRBV5-1; TCRdb's D call, TRBD1, is unchecked because there is no DNA. This CDR3 has 15 residues. Germline loops: CDR1 SGHRS, CDR2 YFSETQ.

The chain couples TRBV5-1 to TRBJ2-2; as DNA is missing, the TRBD2 call by TCRdb cannot be tested. The germline V gene encodes CDR1 SGHRS and CDR2 YFSETQ. The CDR3 has 16 amino acids. The CDR3 sequence is CASSLGDYLNTGELFF.

The chain joins TRBV5-1 to TRBJ2-2. The CDR3 spans 11 residues. From germline, CDR1 is SGHRS and CDR2 YFSETQ. CDR3 in amino acids: CASSSTGELFF.

The chain combines TRBV10-3 with TRBJ1-1; the D gene TCRdb calls, TRBD1, cannot be checked with no DNA. The CDR3 is made up of 14 amino acids. Per the germline V gene, CDR1 is ENHRY and CDR2 is SYGVKD. The CDR3 region is CAISNKGPNTEAFF.

The rearrangement joins TRBV4-1 to TRBJ2-1; TCRdb's D gene call, TRBD1, goes unchecked for lack of DNA. The CDR3 has 15 residues. CDR1 and CDR2 from the germline V gene are MGHRA and YSYEKL. The CDR3 reads CASSQVGGTYNEQFF.